Sequencing of this T cell receptor (beta chain) was carried out in a study of cytomegalovirus exposure and HLA in healthy donors. General study points: Productive rates of about 87% or about 30% were seen for most TCR beta V segments in an earlier analysis. 16,951 TCR beta sequences were associated with HLA alleles at 0.05 false discovery rate in a later analysis. Researchers catalogued about 160 TCR beta chains as cytomegalovirus-associated.

Vbeta (60) and Jbeta (13) primers were used in the PCR. Sequencing was performed with immunoSEQ multiplex PCR; in TCRdb, only in-frame clones are kept and a portion is missing. This listing includes approximately 58,000 clones. Trimming shortened V by 0 bases and J by 7 bases, and 4 bases separated the two germline ends. Germline CDR1 is MGHRA and CDR2 is YSYEKL. The CDR3 consists of 11 residues. Of note for this clone: Its antigen is unknown.

The chain recombines TRBV4-1 with TRBJ2-7; no clear D gene. The TCR sequence derives from a young man in good health and CMV-seropositive. The sample consisted of PBMCs. Here the CDR3 DNA reads TGCGCCAGCAGCCAAGACAGGGAGCAGTACTTC. It specifies CASSQDREQYF.